The 14 T cell receptor beta chains presented below share a single source sample, sequenced in a study of cytomegalovirus exposure and HLA in healthy donors. The PCR was carried out with 60 Vbeta primers and 13 Jbeta primers. Data came from immunoSEQ multiplex PCR; TCRdb stores just in-frame clones and leaves some out. The sample consists of over 150,000 clones, 74% of them appearing once. Sequenced material: PBMCs. These TCRs come from a young man in good health and CMV-seronegative.

The chain combines TRBV9 with TRBJ1-1; TRBD1 agrees at 7 bases. With V trimmed by 0 bases and J by 6 bases, 8 bases remained unmatched. Germline lookup yields CDR1 SGDLS and CDR2 YYNGEE. The CDR3 has 15 amino acids. This CDR3 is CASSVGETGRAEAFF. In nucleotides, the CDR3 is TGTGCCAGCAGCGTAGGTGAGACAGGGCGCGCTGAAGCTTTCTTT.

The V gene is TRBV12-5, the J gene TRBJ2-5, with D uncertain. Trimming left V 1 base short and J 7 bases short, with 10 bases between. CDR1 is LGHNT and CDR2 is FRNRAP in the germline V gene. The CDR3 loop spans 13 amino acids. CDR3 in amino acids: CASGLAAAGTQYF. Written as DNA, the CDR3 is TGTGCTAGTGGTTTGGCGGCCGCAGGGACCCAGTACTTC.

The chain combines TRBV5-6 with TRBJ1-2; D possibly corresponds to TRBD1 (6 bases). With 6 bases removed from V and 4 bases from J, the gap between germline ends came to 13 bases. This CDR3 spans 13 amino acids. Germline lookup yields CDR1 SGHDT and CDR2 YYEEEE. The CDR3, as DNA: TGTGCCAGCACCACCCAAGGGGGCTATGGCTACACCTTC. The encoded protein is CASTTQGGYGYTF.

This sequence joins TRBV29-1 and TRBJ2-5; TRBD1 might be the D (6 bases). The V and J ends lost 7 bases and 2 bases respectively, with 11 bases between them. The CDR3 contains 12 residues. Germline CDR1 SQVTM, CDR2 ANQGSEA. The CDR3 loop is CSDRQVQETQYF. In nucleotides, the CDR3 is TGCAGCGACCGACAGGTTCAAGAGACCCAGTACTTC.

A single count supports this clone. This chain links TRBV19 with TRBJ1-1; 8 nucleotides agree with TRBD1. Germline V gene sequence: CDR1 LNHDA, CDR2 SQIVND (reference sequence). The CDR3 has 14 amino acids. Trimming at V came to 7 bases and at J to 4 bases, leaving 8 bases not matched to a gene. CDR3 DNA: TGTGCCAGTAAATCTCAGGGGGCGATCACTGAAGCTTTCTTT. Translated, it gives CASKSQGAITEAFF.

This clone has more than one count but fewer than ten. The V call is TRBV5-1, the J call TRBJ2-5, with TRBD1 identical over 8 bases. Germline-derived CDR1 and CDR2 are SGHRS and YFSETQ. Trimming at V came to 2 bases and at J to 5 bases, leaving 5 bases not matched to a gene. This CDR3 has 14 amino acids. The CDR3 spells CASSLARGPETQYF. The CDR3 DNA is TGCGCCAGCAGCTTAGCCAGGGGGCCGGAGACCCAGTACTTC.

This chain connects TRBV19 to TRBJ1-1; D not certain. Looked up from germline, CDR1 is LNHDA and CDR2 is SQIVND (reference sequence). The length of the CDR3 is 12 residues. Trimming removed 6 bases from V and 9 bases from J, with 14 bases in between. The CDR3: CASSPPGSKAFF. The CDR3 coding sequence is TGTGCCAGTAGCCCACCGGGATCGAAAGCTTTCTTT.

This clone has just one count. The V call is TRBV5-1, the J call TRBJ2-2; TRBD2 matches 12 bases. Germline assignment: CDR1 SGHRS and CDR2 YFSETQ. Trimming removed 2 bases from V and 6 bases from J; junction bases left unmatched: 2. The CDR3 length is 15 residues. This chain's CDR3 is CASSFASGGAGELFF. The CDR3 region has the DNA TGCGCCAGCAGCTTCGCTAGCGGGGGGGCCGGGGAGCTGTTTTTT.

This clone was counted a single time. This chain links TRBV30 with TRBJ2-5; TRBD1 matches at 9 bases. J lost 2 bases, V lost 4 bases, and 5 bases had no gene match. Germline CDR1 is GTSNPN and CDR2 is SVGIG (reference sequence). There are 14 residues in the CDR3. The CDR3 coding sequence is TGTGCCTGGACTCCACAGGGGGCGCAAGAGACCCAGTACTTC. It is translated as CAWTPQGAQETQYF.

Turning to this clone: Other DNA sequences in the same sample also yield this CDR3. This chain uses TRBV7-9 with TRBJ1-3; perhaps TRBD1 as D (5 bases). The CDR3 extends over 13 amino acids. Germline assignment: CDR1 SEHNR and CDR2 FQNEAQ (reference sequence). Trimming pared 5 bases from V and 3 bases from J, leaving 8 bases between. CDR3 DNA sequence: TGTGCCAGCAGCGTCGACAGTGGAAACACCATATATTTT. This codes for CASSVDSGNTIYF.

The chain employs TRBV2 and TRBJ1-6; D is unclear. Between the trimmed V and J ends, which lost 10 bases and 9 bases, there was a span of 16 bases. Per the germline V gene, CDR1 is SNHLY and CDR2 is FYNNEI. The CDR3 sequence is 13 residues long. The chain's CDR3 is CATCRGNGSPLHF. The CDR3 DNA reads TGTGCCACGTGCCGAGGGAATGGTTCACCCCTCCACTTT.

V usage is TRBV5-4 and J usage is TRBJ1-1; D unresolved. Germline-derived CDR1 and CDR2 are SGHNT and YYREEE (reference sequence). The CDR3 is made up of 13 amino acids. Trimming took off 1 base at V and 1 base at J, with 5 bases between the two ends. CDR3 loop: CASSLLANTEAFF. The CDR3 DNA reads as TGTGCCAGCAGCTTGTTGGCGAACACTGAAGCTTTCTTT.

This chain links TRBV7-9 with TRBJ2-1, with TRBD2 as a possible D gene (6 bases). CDR1 and CDR2 (germline): SEHNR, FQNEAQ (reference sequence). The CDR3 covers 13 residues. V was clipped by 5 bases and J by 10 bases, with 15 bases between them. CDR3 in amino acids: CASSPNGGGEQFF. As DNA, the CDR3 is TGTGCCAGCAGCCCAAATGGGGGAGGCGAGCAGTTCTTC.

V and J are TRBV19 and TRBJ1-5; 7 nucleotides line up with TRBD1. The J segment lost 4 bases and the V segment lost 5 bases, leaving 2 bases of the junction unmatched. The CDR3 extends over 13 amino acids. The germline V gene has CDR1 LNHDA and CDR2 SQIVND (reference sequence). The CDR3 DNA reads TGTGCCAGTAGTCCGGACAGGAATCAGCCCCAGCATTTT. Amino acids: CASSPDRNQPQHF.